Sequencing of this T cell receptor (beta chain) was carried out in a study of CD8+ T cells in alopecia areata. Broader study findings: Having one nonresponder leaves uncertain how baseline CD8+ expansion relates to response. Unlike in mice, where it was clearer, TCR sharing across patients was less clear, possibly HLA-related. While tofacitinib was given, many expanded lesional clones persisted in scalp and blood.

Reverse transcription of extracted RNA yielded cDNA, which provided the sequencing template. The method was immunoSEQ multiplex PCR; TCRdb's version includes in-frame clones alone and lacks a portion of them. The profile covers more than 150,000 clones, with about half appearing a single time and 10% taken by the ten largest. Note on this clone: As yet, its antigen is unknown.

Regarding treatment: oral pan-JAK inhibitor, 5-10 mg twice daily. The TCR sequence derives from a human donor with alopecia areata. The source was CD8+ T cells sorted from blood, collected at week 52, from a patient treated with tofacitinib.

The CDR3 reads CAWARQTYNSPLHF. The CDR3, as DNA: TGTGCCTGGGCAAGACAGACCTATAATTCACCCCTCCACTTT. This rearrangement joins TRBV30 to TRBJ1-6; D may be TRBD1 (5 bases). The germline CDR1 and CDR2 sequences are GTSNPN and SVGIG (reference sequence). The CDR3 consists of 14 residues. Trimming shortened V by 5 bases and J by 2 bases, and 10 bases separated the two germline ends.